A single sample is the source of the 13 T cell receptor beta chains below, sequenced in a study of regulatory T cells in long-lasting Graves disease. Time point reported: newly diagnosed GD, antithyroid drugs for less than 3 months. PBMCs were the source of the RNA used for TCR sequencing. Arm-PCR with iRepertoire HTBI primers amplified the CDR3 regions for these TCR beta libraries. TCRdb itself ran the multiplex PCR reads through MiXCR, one entry per CDR3 protein. The data show around 250,000 distinct CDR3 sequences, more than 15% seen once. Separately, the same data were catalogued under a study of T cells in Graves' hyperthyroidism and ophthalmopathy.

Sample: peripheral blood mononuclear cells (PBMCs), taken at new diagnosis, from a patient treated with antithyroid drugs. The receptors were gathered from a woman aged 25 to 39 with Graves disease.

This clonotype has ten or more counts. The chain joins TRBV7-9 to TRBJ2-3; D is perhaps TRBD1 or TRBD2 (5 bases each). The CDR3 totals 16 residues. Trimming stripped 5 bases from V and 3 bases from J, with 18 bases between. In germline, CDR1 is SEHNR, CDR2 FQNEAQ (reference sequence). Here the CDR3 reads CASSPPRGLTTDTQYF. The CDR3 DNA follows: TGTGCCAGCAGCCCCCCCCGGGGCCTAACGACAGATACGCAGTATTTT.

This clonotype was found many times. The genes are TRBV20-1 and TRBJ2-3, with a weak D call TRBD1 (5 bases). Trimming took off 1 base at V and 4 bases at J, with 18 bases between the two ends. The CDR3 spans 16 residues. Looked up from germline, CDR1 is DFQATT and CDR2 is SNEGSKA (reference sequence). Here the CDR3 reads CSARAPTARGSDTQYF. The CDR3 DNA reads TGCAGTGCTAGAGCTCCGACTGCTAGGGGTTCAGATACGCAGTATTTT.

This clonotype was counted once. V is TRBV7-9 and J is TRBJ2-1, with D perhaps matching TRBD2 (6 bases). Germline V lookup: CDR1 SEHNR, CDR2 FQNEAQ (reference sequence). The CDR3 runs 14 residues. The ends were cut back, 5 bases at V and 4 bases at J, with 12 bases in the middle. DNA for the CDR3: TGTGCCAGCAGCACTGCGGGGCCATACAATGAGCAGTTCTTC. Its translation: CASSTAGPYNEQFF.

This clonotype was seen at least ten times. Written as DNA, the CDR3 is TGCGCCAGCAGCTCACACCGACAGGGTGGCACTGAAGCTTTCTTT. Translating it yields CASSSHRQGGTEAFF. This sequence joins TRBV5-1 and TRBJ1-1, with 7 bases aligning to TRBD1. The CDR3 has 15 amino acids. The germline CDR1 and CDR2 sequences are SGHRS and YFSETQ. V lost 3 bases to trimming and J lost 4 bases; unmatched junction nucleotides: 9.

In this sample, this clonotype turned up many times. The chain has TRBV3-1 and TRBJ2-5; D unresolved. V lost 1 base to trimming and J lost 5 bases, with 8 bases between them. CDR1 is LGHDT and CDR2 is YNNKEL in the germline V gene (reference sequence). The CDR3 spans 13 residues. The CDR3 region is CASSQVMLETQYF. The CDR3, as DNA: TGTGCCAGCAGCCAAGTAATGCTGGAGACCCAGTACTTC.

Notes on this clonotype: This clone may be a read error of a much larger clone one base away. The rearrangement joins TRBV20-1 to TRBJ2-7, with a weak D call TRBD1 (6 bases). Trimming took 1 base from V and 6 from J, leaving 16 bases between them. This CDR3 comprises 14 residues. Germline V gene lookup returns CDR1 DFQATT and CDR2 SNEGSKA (reference sequence). CDR3 in DNA: TGCAGTGCTAGAGCAGGGGCAGGGGTTGTCGAGCAGTACTTC. Translating gives CSARAGAGVVEQYF.

There are many counts of this clonotype. This sequence joins TRBV5-1 and TRBJ1-1; D may be TRBD1 (6 bases). V lost 5 bases and J lost 0, with 11 bases in between. From germline, CDR1 is SGHRS and CDR2 YFSETQ. The CDR3 length is 14 residues. The CDR3 loop is CASRGGFMNTEAFF. The DNA of the CDR3 is TGCGCCAGCAGAGGGGGATTCATGAACACTGAAGCTTTCTTT.

The V call is TRBV7-3, the J call TRBJ2-2; 11 positions agree with TRBD1. Losses at the gene ends were 5 bases for V and 5 bases for J; bases not matched to a gene: 7. Germline V gene data show CDR1 as SGHTA and CDR2 as FQGTGA. The CDR3 is 16 residues long. For the CDR3, the DNA is TGTGCCAGCAGCGCATGGGACAGGGGGAATACCGGGGAGCTGTTTTTT. This codes for CASSAWDRGNTGELFF.

This clonotype has ten or more counts. The genes are TRBV20-1 and TRBJ1-5, with unresolved D. Per germline, CDR1 DFQATT and CDR2 SNEGSKA (reference sequence). Trimming took 0 bases from V and 1 from J, leaving 10 bases between them. The CDR3 consists of 15 residues. The CDR3 protein is CSARDGSSSNQPQHF. The CDR3 coding sequence is TGCAGTGCTAGAGATGGATCTTCCAGCAATCAGCCCCAGCATTTT.

This clonotype has a count of ten or more. The chain uses TRBV20-1 and TRBJ1-4; a weak D match, TRBD1 (5 bases). The V gene lost 0 bases and the J gene lost 8 bases, with 16 bases spanning the gap. In germline, CDR1 is DFQATT, CDR2 SNEGSKA (reference sequence). The CDR3 runs 15 residues. DNA of the CDR3: TGCAGTGCTAGAGATGGGCGACATAAGGGGGAAAAACTGTTTTTT. Amino acids: CSARDGRHKGEKLFF.

The gene calls are TRBV5-5 and TRBJ2-7; 9 positions match TRBD2. The CDR3 has 13 residues. Trimming cost V 4 bases and J 6 bases; bases outside gene matches: 5. The germline V gene has CDR1 SGHKS and CDR2 YYEKEE (reference sequence). In DNA, the CDR3 is TGTGCCAGCAGCCAAGTAGCGGGAGTCGAGCAGTACTTC. Translating it yields CASSQVAGVEQYF.

The V gene is TRBV6-1, the J gene TRBJ2-6; unclear D gene. CDR1 and CDR2 from the germline V gene are MNHNS and SASEGT. Trimming left V 10 bases short and J 2 bases short, with 12 bases between. The length of the CDR3 is 14 residues. DNA for the CDR3: TGTGCCACGGTCCGTGCCCCTGGGGCCAACGTCCTGACTTTC. Amino acid sequence: CATVRAPGANVLTF.

The chain combines TRBV7-6 with TRBJ2-3; TRBD1 is a possible D gene (5 bases). This CDR3 is built from 14 residues. Germline V gives CDR1 SGHVS, CDR2 FNYEAQ. Between the trimmed V and J ends, which lost 5 bases and 5 bases, there was a span of 14 bases. CDR3 region: CASSPSDRGDTQYF. The CDR3 nucleotides are TGTGCCAGCAGCCCGAGTGATAGGGGAGATACGCAGTATTTT. Full variable domain (rest looked up from reference TRBV7-6 and TRBJ2-3): GAGVSQSPRYKVTKRGQDVALRCDPISGHVSLYWYRQALGQGPEFLTYFNYEAQQDKSGLPNDRFSAERPEGSISTLTIQRTEQRDSAMYRCASSPSDRGDTQYFGPGTRLTVL.